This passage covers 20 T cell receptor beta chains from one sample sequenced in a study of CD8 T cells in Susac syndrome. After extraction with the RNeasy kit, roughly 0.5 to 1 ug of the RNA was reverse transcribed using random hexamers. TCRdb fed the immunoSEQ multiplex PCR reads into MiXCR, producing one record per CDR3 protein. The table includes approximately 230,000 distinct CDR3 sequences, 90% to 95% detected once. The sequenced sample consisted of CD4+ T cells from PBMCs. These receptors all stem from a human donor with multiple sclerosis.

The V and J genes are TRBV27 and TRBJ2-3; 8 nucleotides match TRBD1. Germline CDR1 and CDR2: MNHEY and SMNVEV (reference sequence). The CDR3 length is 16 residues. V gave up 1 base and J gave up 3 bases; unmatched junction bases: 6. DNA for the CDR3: TGTGCCAGCAGTTTATTGGCAGGGGGCTGGACAGATACGCAGTATTTT. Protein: CASSLLAGGWTDTQYF.

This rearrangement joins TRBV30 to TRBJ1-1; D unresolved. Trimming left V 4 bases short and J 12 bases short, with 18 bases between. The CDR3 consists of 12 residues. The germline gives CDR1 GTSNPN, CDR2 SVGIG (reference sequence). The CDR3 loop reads CAWKPTGSGSFF. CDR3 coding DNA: TGTGCCTGGAAGCCAACCGGTAGCGGCTCTTTCTTT.

The CDR3 region is CSASGQLLNYGYTF. Here the CDR3 DNA reads TGCAGTGCTAGCGGACAGCTCCTTAACTATGGCTACACCTTC. The chain is built from TRBV20-1 and TRBJ1-2; TRBD1 might be the D (6 bases). CDR3 length: 14 residues. The germline gives CDR1 DFQATT, CDR2 SNEGSKA (reference sequence). V shed 3 bases and J shed 1 base, with 12 bases lying between them.

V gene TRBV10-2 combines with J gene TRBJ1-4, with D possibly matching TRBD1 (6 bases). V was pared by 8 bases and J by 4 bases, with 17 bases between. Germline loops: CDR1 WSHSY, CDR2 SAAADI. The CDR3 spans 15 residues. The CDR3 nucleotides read TGCGCCAGCCTGTCGGCAGGGGCAGGTAATGAAAAACTGTTTTTT. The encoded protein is CASLSAGAGNEKLFF.

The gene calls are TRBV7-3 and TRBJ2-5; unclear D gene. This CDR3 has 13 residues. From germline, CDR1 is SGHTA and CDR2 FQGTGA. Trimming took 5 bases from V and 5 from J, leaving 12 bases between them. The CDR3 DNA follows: TGTGCCAGCAGCCCGATTATAGGCGAGACCCAGTACTTC. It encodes CASSPIIGETQYF.

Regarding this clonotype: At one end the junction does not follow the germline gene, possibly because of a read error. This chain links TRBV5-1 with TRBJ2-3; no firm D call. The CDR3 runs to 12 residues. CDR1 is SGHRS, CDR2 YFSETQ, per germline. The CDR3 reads CASSLDTDTQYF. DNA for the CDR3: TGTGCCAGCAGCCTCGACACAGATACGCAGTATTTT.

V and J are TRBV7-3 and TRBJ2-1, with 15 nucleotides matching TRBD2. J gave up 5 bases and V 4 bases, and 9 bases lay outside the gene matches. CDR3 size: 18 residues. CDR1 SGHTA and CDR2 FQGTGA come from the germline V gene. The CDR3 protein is CASSSHRTSGRENNEQFF. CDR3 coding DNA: TGTGCCAGCAGCTCGCACCGGACTAGCGGGAGGGAAAACAATGAGCAGTTCTTC. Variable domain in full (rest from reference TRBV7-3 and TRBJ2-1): GAGVSQTPSNKVTEKGKYVELRCDPISGHTALYWYRQSLGQGPEFLIYFQGTGAADDSGLPNDRFFAVRPEGSVSTLKIQRTERGDSAVYLCASSSHRTSGRENNEQFFGPGTRLTVL.

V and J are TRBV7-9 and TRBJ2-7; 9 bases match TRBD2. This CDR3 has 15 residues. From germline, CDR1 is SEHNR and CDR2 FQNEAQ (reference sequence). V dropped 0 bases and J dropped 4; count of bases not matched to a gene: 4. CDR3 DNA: TGTGCCAGCAGCTTAGCGCAGGGACTAGCTTACGAGCAGTACTTC. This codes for CASSLAQGLAYEQYF. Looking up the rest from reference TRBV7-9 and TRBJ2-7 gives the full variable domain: DTGVSQNPRHKITKRGQNVTFRCDPISEHNRLYWYRQTLGQGPEFLTYFQNEAQLEKSRLLSDRFSAERPKGSFSTLEIQRTEQGDSAMYLCASSLAQGLAYEQYFGPGTRLTVT.

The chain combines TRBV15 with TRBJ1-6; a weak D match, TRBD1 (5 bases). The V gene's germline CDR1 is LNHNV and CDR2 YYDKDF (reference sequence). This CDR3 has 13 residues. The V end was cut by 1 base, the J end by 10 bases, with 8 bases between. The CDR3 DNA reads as TGTGCCACCAGCAGAGCGGGGGGATCACCCCTCCACTTT. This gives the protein CATSRAGGSPLHF.

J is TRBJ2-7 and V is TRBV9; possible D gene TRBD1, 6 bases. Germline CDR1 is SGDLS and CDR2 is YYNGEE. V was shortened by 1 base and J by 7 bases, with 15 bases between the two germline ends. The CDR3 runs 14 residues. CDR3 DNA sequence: TGTGCCAGCAGCGTACAGGAGTTCGGACAGGAGCAGTACTTC. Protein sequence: CASSVQEFGQEQYF.

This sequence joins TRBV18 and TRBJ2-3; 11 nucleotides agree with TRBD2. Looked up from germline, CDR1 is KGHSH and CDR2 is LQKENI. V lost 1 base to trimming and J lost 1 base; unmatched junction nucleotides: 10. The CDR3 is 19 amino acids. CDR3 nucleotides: TGTGCCAGCTCACCACTAACTAGCGGGAGTAGAATAGGCACAGATACGCAGTATTTT. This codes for CASSPLTSGSRIGTDTQYF. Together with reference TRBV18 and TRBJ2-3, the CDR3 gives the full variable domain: NAGVMQNPRHLVRRRGQEARLRCSPMKGHSHVYWYRQLPEEGLKFMVYLQKENIIDESGMPKERFSAEFPKEGPSILRIQQVVRGDSAAYFCASSPLTSGSRIGTDTQYFGPGTRLTVL.

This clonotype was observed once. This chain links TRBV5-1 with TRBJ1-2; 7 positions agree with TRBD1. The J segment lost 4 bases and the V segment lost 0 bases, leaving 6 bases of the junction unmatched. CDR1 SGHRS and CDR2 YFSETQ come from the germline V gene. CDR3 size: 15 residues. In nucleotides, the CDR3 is TGCGCCAGCAGCTTGGGGGGACAGACGTCCTATGGCTACACCTTC. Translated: CASSLGGQTSYGYTF.

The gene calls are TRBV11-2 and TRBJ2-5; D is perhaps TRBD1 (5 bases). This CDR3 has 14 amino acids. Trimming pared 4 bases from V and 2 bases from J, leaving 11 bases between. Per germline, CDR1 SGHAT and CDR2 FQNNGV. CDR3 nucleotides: TGTGCCAGCAGCTCGCGACAGCCACAAGAGACCCAGTACTTC. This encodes CASSSRQPQETQYF.

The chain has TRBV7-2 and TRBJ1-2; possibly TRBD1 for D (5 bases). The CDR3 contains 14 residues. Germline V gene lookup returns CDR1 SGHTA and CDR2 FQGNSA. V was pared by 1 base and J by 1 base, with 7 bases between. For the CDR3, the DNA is TGTGCCAGCAGCTTAGGGGGCGTTAACTATGGCTACACCTTC. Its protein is CASSLGGVNYGYTF. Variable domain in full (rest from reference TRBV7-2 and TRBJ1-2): GAGVSQSPSNKVTEKGKDVELRCDPISGHTALYWYRQSLGQGLEFLIYFQGNSAPDKSGLPSDRFSAERTGGSVSTLTIQRTQQEDSAVYLCASSLGGVNYGYTFGSGTRLTVV.

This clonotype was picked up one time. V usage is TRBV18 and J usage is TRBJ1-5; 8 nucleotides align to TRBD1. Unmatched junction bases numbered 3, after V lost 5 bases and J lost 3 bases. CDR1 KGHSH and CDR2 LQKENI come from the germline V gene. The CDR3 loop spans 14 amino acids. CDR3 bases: TGTGCCAGCTCATCGACAGGGGACAATCAGCCCCAGCATTTT. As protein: CASSSTGDNQPQHF.

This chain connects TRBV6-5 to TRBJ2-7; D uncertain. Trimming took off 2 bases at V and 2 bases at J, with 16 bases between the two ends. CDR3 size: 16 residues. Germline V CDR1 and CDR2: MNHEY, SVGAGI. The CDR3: CASSYGPADSTYEQYV. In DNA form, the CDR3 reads TGTGCCAGCAGTTACGGTCCAGCCGACTCAACCTACGAGCAGTACGTC.

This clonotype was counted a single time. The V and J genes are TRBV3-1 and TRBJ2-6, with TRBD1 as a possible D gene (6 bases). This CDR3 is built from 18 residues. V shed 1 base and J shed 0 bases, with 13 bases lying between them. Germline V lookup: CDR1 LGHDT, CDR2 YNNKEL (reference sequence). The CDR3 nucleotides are TGTGCCAGCAGCCAAGGGGACACTCCGCTCTCTGGGGCCAACGTCCTGACTTTC. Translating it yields CASSQGDTPLSGANVLTF.

CDR3 in amino acids: CASTGKRVQETQYF. The CDR3 bases are TGTGCCAGCACCGGAAAAAGAGTCCAAGAGACCCAGTACTTC. The chain is built from TRBV28 and TRBJ2-5; D remains ambiguous. V was shortened by 7 bases and J by 1 base, with 13 bases between the two germline ends. The germline CDR1 and CDR2 sequences are MDHEN and SYDVKM. CDR3 length: 14 amino acids.

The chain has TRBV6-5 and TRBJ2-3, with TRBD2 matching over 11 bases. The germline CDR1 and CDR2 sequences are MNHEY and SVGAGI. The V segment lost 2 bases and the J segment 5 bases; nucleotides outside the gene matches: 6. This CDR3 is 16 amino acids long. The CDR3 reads CASSYDGSGRVDTQYF. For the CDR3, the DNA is TGTGCCAGCAGTTACGACGGTAGCGGGAGGGTAGATACGCAGTATTTT.

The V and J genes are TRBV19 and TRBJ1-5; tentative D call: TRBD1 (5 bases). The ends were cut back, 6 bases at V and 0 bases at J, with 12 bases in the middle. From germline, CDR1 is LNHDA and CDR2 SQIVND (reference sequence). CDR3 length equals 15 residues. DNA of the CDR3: TGTGCCAGTAGCTTCCTCGGGGGTAGCAATCAGCCCCAGCATTTT. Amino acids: CASSFLGGSNQPQHF.